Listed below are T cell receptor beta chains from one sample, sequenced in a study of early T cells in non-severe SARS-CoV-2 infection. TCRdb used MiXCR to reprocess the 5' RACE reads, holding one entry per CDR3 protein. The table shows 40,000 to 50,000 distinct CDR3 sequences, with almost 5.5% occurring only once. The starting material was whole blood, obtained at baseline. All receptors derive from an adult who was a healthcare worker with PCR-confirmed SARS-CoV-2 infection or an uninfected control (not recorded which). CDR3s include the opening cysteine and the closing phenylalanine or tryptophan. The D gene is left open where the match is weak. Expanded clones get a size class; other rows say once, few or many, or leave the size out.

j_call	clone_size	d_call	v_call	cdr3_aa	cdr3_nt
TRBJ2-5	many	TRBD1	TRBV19	CASLPGPGGEETQYF	TGTGCCAGCCTCCCTGGGCCAGGGGGCGAAGAGACCCAGTACTTC
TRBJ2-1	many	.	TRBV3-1	CASSPPTSIGGYNEQFF	TGTGCCAGCAGCCCCCCCACCTCCATCGGCGGCTACAATGAGCAGTTCTTC
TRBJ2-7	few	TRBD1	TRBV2	CASKYAGQGGYEQYF	TGTGCCAGCAAGTACGCGGGACAGGGGGGCTACGAGCAGTACTTC
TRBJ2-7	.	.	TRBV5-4	CASSLLDEQYF	TGTGCCAGCAGCTTGTTAGACGAGCAGTACTTC
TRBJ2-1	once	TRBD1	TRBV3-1	CASSRDRGTYNEQFF	TGTGCCAGCAGCCGGGACAGGGGCACCTACAATGAGCAGTTCTTC
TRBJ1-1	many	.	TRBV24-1	CATSDAGTPTVAFF	TGTGCCACCAGTGATGCCGGGACGCCGACGGTAGCTTTCTTT
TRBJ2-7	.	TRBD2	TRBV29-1	CSVNGLAGSYEQYF	TGCAGCGTTAACGGACTAGCGGGATCCTACGAGCAGTACTTC
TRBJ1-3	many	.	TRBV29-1	CSVATPLISGNTIYF	TGCAGCGTTGCCACCCCGCTCATCTCTGGAAACACCATATATTTT
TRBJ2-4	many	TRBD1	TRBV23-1	CASSRPTGIAKNIQYF	TGCGCCAGCAGTCGGCCGACAGGGATAGCCAAAAACATTCAGTACTTC
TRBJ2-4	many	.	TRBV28	CASSGLIGFTIGF	TGTGCCAGCAGTGGACTGATAGGATTTACTATTGGGTTC
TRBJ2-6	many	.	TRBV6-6	CASSLQVSGANVLTF	TGTGCCAGCTCCCTCCAGGTCTCTGGGGCCAACGTCCTGACTTTC
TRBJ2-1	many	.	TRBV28	CASSPQVDFNEQFF	TGTGCCAGCAGTCCCCAGGTGGACTTCAATGAGCAGTTCTTC